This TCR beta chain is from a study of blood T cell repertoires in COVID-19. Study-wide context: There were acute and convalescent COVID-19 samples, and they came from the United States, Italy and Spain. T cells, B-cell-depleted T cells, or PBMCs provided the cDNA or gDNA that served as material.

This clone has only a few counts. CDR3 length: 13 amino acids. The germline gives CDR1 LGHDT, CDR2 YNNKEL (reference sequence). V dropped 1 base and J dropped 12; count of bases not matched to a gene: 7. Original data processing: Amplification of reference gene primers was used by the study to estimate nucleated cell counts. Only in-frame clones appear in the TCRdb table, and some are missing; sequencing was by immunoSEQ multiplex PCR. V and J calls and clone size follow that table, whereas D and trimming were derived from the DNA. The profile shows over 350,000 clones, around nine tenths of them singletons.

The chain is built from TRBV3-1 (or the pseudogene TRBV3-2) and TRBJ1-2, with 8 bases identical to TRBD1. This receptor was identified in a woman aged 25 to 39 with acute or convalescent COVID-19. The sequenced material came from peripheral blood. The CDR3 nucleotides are TGTGCCAGCAGCCAAGTCGGGTCAGGGGGCCACACCTTC. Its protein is CASSQVGSGGHTF.